This T cell receptor (beta chain) stems from a study of shared clonotypes between healthy human individuals. The wider study: The plates for each donor numbered three CD4 naive, three CD4 memory, two CD8 naive and one CD8 memory.

Per germline, CDR1 GTSNPN and CDR2 SVGIG (reference sequence). V lost 0 bases and J 4 bases, leaving 24 bases between the germline ends. The CDR3 is made up of 18 amino acids. All of the donors resided in Nashville, Tennessee, and each was a Caucasian adult. Assay used: immunoSEQ multiplex PCR; TCRdb lists only in-frame clones, some missing. This sample yields around 980,000 clones, of which approximately 78% are seen a single time; roughly 0.57% belongs to the top ten. The rearrangement uses TRBV30 and TRBJ2-5; weak D call: TRBD1 (5 bases). Sequenced: memory CD4+ T cells from PBMCs. The subset here: CD45RA-negative fraction. The TCR comes from a man aged 18 to 29 in good health. Some clones in this sample may be carry-over from other donors' samples. The CDR3, as DNA: TGTGCCTGGAGTGTACGAGGAAGGGGTTTTGCCCCCGGAGAGACCCAGTACTTC. It yields the protein CAWSVRGRGFAPGETQYF.